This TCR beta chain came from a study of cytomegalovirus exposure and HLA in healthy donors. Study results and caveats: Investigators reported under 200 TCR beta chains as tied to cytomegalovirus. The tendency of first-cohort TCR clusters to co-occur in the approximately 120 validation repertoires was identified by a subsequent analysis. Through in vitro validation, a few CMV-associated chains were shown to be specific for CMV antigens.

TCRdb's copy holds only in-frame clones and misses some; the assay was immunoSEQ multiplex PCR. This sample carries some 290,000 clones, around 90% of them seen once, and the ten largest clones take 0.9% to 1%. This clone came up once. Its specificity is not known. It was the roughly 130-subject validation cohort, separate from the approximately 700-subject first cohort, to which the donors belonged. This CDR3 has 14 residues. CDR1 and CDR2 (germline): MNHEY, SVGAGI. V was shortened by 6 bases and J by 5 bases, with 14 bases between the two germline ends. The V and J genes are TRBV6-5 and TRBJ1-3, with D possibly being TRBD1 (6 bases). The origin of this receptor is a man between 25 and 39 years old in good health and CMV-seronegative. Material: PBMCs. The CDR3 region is CASSHRDIRNTIYF. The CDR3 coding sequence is TGTGCCAGCAGCCACCGGGACATCCGAAACACCATATATTTT.